These T cell receptor beta chains were read from a single sample in a study of cytomegalovirus exposure and HLA in healthy donors. The repertoire was sequenced with immunoSEQ multiplex PCR; TCRdb's copy has only in-frame clones and lacks some. The sample shows 250,000 to 350,000 clones, about nine tenths of them seen only once. The sequencing sample was made of PBMCs. The receptors shown here come from a man aged 35 to 55 in good health and CMV-seropositive. The CDR3 runs from the conserved cysteine through the conserved F or W. A D gene is named only where the DNA matches it firmly. Expanded clones get a size class; other rows say once, few or many, or leave the size out.

NA	TRBJ2-3	TRBV5-4	TRBD2	TGTGCCAGCAGCTGGGAGGGACGGGGGGCAGATACGCAGTATTTT	CASSWEGRGADTQYF
NA	TRBJ2-1	TRBV4-2	TRBD2	TGTGCCAGCAGCCACACACTAGCGACGAGCTCCTACAATGAGCAGTTCTTC	CASSHTLATSSYNEQFF
NA	TRBJ1-1	TRBV5-6	NA	TGTGCCAGCAGCTCCAGGGCCCATAACACTGAAGCTTTCTTT	CASSSRAHNTEAFF
NA	TRBJ1-1	TRBV28	NA	TGTGCCAGCAGTTTGTCGTTATCTGAAGCTTTCTTT	CASSLSLSEAFF
NA	TRBJ2-7	TRBV19	NA	TGTGCCAGTAGTATTCCGGCGGGTTCCTCCTACGAGCAGTACTTC	CASSIPAGSSYEQYF
few	TRBJ1-1	TRBV28	NA	TGTGCCAGCAGTTTACCCCTGGGGGGTGAAGCTTTCTTT	CASSLPLGGEAFF
NA	TRBJ1-3	TRBV19	NA	TGTGCCAGTAGTATCGGGAACCTCGGCGGAAACACCATATATTTT	CASSIGNLGGNTIYF
NA	TRBJ2-7	TRBV21-1	NA	TGTGCCAGCAGCAATTGGGGGCGGGAGGTGTTCTTTTTAGCCTACGAGCAGTACTTC	CASSNWGREVFFLAYEQYF
NA	TRBJ2-1	TRBV6-5	NA	TGTGCCAGCCGAGCGGAGAACAATGAGCAGTTCTTC	CASRAENNEQFF
NA	TRBJ2-7	TRBV19	TRBD1	TGTGCCAGTAGTGGGGGACAGGGCTACGAGCAGTACTTC	CASSGGQGYEQYF
NA	TRBJ1-6	TRBV7-8	NA	TGTGCCAGCAGCTCGAGGGTAGGCAATTCACCCCTCCACTTT	CASSSRVGNSPLHF
NA	TRBJ1-5	TRBV27	NA	TGTGCCAGCAGTTCGGTAGGGGGAGGCAATCAGCCCCAGCATTTT	CASSSVGGGNQPQHF
NA	TRBJ2-5	TRBV19	TRBD1	TGTGCCAGCGCAGGGGGCGCGTCCCCCGAGACCCAGTACTTC	CASAGGASPETQYF
NA	TRBJ1-5	TRBV6-6	TRBD1	TGTGCCAGCAGTCGAATGATACAGGGGGAGGATCAGCCCCAGCATTTT	CASSRMIQGEDQPQHF
NA	TRBJ2-1	TRBV4-3	NA	TGCGCCAGCAGCTTCCTAAACGAGCAGTTCTTC	CASSFLNEQFF
NA	TRBJ2-1	TRBV11-1	TRBD2	TGTGCCAGCAGCTTACCGGCGGGAGTTTCGGGTGAGCAGTTCTTC	CASSLPAGVSGEQFF
once	TRBJ1-2	TRBV9	TRBD1	TGTGCCAGCAGCAGGGACAGCTTCTATGGCTACACCTTC	CASSRDSFYGYTF
NA	TRBJ2-1	TRBV28	TRBD2	TGTGCCAGCAGTTCCCTACTAGCGGGAGGGGGTTATGAGCAGTTCTTC	CASSSLLAGGGYEQFF
NA	TRBJ1-5	TRBV10-3	NA	TGTGCCATCAGGGGCTCGAAGAATCAGCCCCAGCATTTT	CAIRGSKNQPQHF
NA	TRBJ2-2	TRBV7-9	TRBD2	TGTGCCAGCAGCTTAGAGTTTCTAGCGGGAGCCGGGGAGCTGTTTTTT	CASSLEFLAGAGELFF
few	TRBJ2-5	TRBV5-5	NA	TGTGCCACCGATAAACAGGGCGCGGAGACCCAGTACTTC	CATDKQGAETQYF
NA	TRBJ1-2	TRBV6-6	NA	TGTGCCAGCAGTTTTGAGGGAAACTATGGCTACACCTTC	CASSFEGNYGYTF
NA	TRBJ1-1	TRBV7-9	NA	TGTGCCAGCAGCTTATGGGCAGGGGCCGGAACTGAAGCTTTCTTT	CASSLWAGAGTEAFF
NA	TRBJ2-7	TRBV7-9	TRBD1	TGTTCCAGCAGCCCGACAGGGACCTACGAGCAGTACTTC	CSSSPTGTYEQYF
NA	TRBJ2-7	TRBV28	TRBD1	TGTGCCAGCAGTCGTCATATTTACAGGGGCTCTATCTACGAGCAGTACTTC	CASSRHIYRGSIYEQYF
NA	TRBJ1-2	TRBV6-5	NA	TGTGCCAGCAGTTTGTGGGGGGGCATCATCGATGGCTACACCTTC	CASSLWGGIIDGYTF
NA	TRBJ2-5	TRBV28	NA	TGTGCCAGCAGTTCGCGGGGATATCAAGAGACCCAGTACTTC	CASSSRGYQETQYF
NA	TRBJ2-7	TRBV29-1	NA	TGCAGCGTTGTACAGGGCTACGAGCAGTACTTC	CSVVQGYEQYF
once	TRBJ2-7	TRBV6-1	TRBD1	TGTGCCAGCAGTGAATGGACAGGGGGCTCCTACGAGCAGTACTTC	CASSEWTGGSYEQYF
NA	TRBJ2-1	TRBV9	NA	TGTGCCAGCAGCGTAAACAGCTACAATGAGCAGTTCTTC	CASSVNSYNEQFF
NA	TRBJ2-1	TRBV6-4	TRBD2	TGTGCCAGCAGTGACACTAGCGGGAGTTGGAATGAGCAGTTCTTC	CASSDTSGSWNEQFF
NA	TRBJ2-5	TRBV7-8	TRBD1	TGTGCCAGCAGCTTCGGACAGGTCAGACGAGAGACCCAGTACTTC	CASSFGQVRRETQYF
NA	TRBJ2-1	TRBV5-1	TRBD2	TGCGCCAGCAGCGTCACTAGCGCCTCCTACAATGAGCAGTTCTTC	CASSVTSASYNEQFF
NA	TRBJ2-1	TRBV5-6	NA	TGTGCCAGCAGCTTGCCTAGCTCCTACAATGAGCAGTTCTTC	CASSLPSSYNEQFF
NA	TRBJ2-1	TRBV2	NA	TGTGCCAGCAGCGAGGGGGAGCACAGCTCCTACAATGAGCAGTTCTTC	CASSEGEHSSYNEQFF
NA	TRBJ1-6	TRBV5-4	TRBD1	TGTGCCAGCAGCCACCGACAGGGGCCATGGGATAATTCACCCCTCCACTTT	CASSHRQGPWDNSPLHF
NA	TRBJ2-5	TRBV4-1	TRBD2	TGCGCCAGCAGCCAAGACCCCCCGGGAGGCGGGCCAGAGACCCAGTACTTC	CASSQDPPGGGPETQYF
NA	TRBJ2-1	TRBV14	NA	TGTGCCAGCAGCCAAGAGTCCGGACTGGGTGAGCAGTTCTTC	CASSQESGLGEQFF
NA	TRBJ1-4	TRBV19	NA	TGTGCCAGTAGTTACCGGGACAATAATGAAAAACTGTTTTTT	CASSYRDNNEKLFF
NA	TRBJ2-7	TRBV10-2	NA	TGCGCCAGCAGTGAGGGCCGCTCCTACGAGCAGTACTTC	CASSEGRSYEQYF
NA	TRBJ2-1	TRBV5-4	TRBD1	TGTGCCAGCAGCTTGCCGGGACAGGGAGGGAATGAGCAGTTCTTC	CASSLPGQGGNEQFF
NA	TRBJ1-4	TRBV30	NA	TGTGCCTGGAGCGCCTCAGGGATCGGGGAAAAACTGTTTTTT	CAWSASGIGEKLFF
NA	TRBJ1-1	TRBV5-1	TRBD1	TGCGCCAGCAGCCCCTCGGGACAGGGAACCACTGAAGCTTTCTTT	CASSPSGQGTTEAFF
NA	TRBJ2-2	TRBV7-8	TRBD2	TGTGCCAGCAGCTTACGGACTAGCAACACCGGGGAGCTGTTTTTT	CASSLRTSNTGELFF
once	TRBJ2-4	TRBV13	NA	TGTGCCAGCACGGAGATGACAGCCAAAAACATTCAGTACTTC	CASTEMTAKNIQYF
NA	TRBJ2-1	TRBV5-4	TRBD1	TGTGCCAGCAGTCAACGACAGGGGGCGCGTATTATCAATGAGCAGTTCTTC	CASSQRQGARIINEQFF
NA	TRBJ2-7	TRBV6-5	TRBD2	TGTGCCAGCCGTACTAGCGGTAGCTCCTACGAGCAGTACTTC	CASRTSGSSYEQYF
NA	TRBJ1-1	TRBV27	NA	TGTGCCAGCAGTCTATGGGGCCCGAACACTGAAGCTTTCTTT	CASSLWGPNTEAFF
NA	TRBJ1-2	TRBV7-8	TRBD1	TGTGCCAGCAGCCGCATTTCTTCCGGGACAGCCTATGGCTACACCTTC	CASSRISSGTAYGYTF
NA	TRBJ2-7	TRBV27	NA	TGTGCCAGCAGTTTATCCAGTTTTCCCTACGAGCAGTACTTC	CASSLSSFPYEQYF
NA	TRBJ2-3	TRBV28	TRBD2	TGTGCCAGCATTAAACTCGGGAGGGCCTGGACAGATACGCAGTATTTT	CASIKLGRAWTDTQYF
NA	TRBJ2-5	TRBV10-3	TRBD1	TGTGCCATCAGTGGGGGGACAGGCCAAGAGACCCAGTACTTC	CAISGGTGQETQYF
NA	TRBJ2-1	TRBV27	TRBD2	TGTGCCAGCAGTTACGGGACTAGCGGGAGCGATGAGCAGTTCTTC	CASSYGTSGSDEQFF
NA	TRBJ2-2	TRBV6-5	NA	TGTGCCAGCAGTTACGACGGGATCGGGGAGCTGTTTTTT	CASSYDGIGELFF
NA	TRBJ2-7	TRBV28	TRBD1	TGTGCCAGCAGTTCCCCTACCGGGACAGGGACCTACGAGCAGTACTTC	CASSSPTGTGTYEQYF
NA	TRBJ1-2	TRBV4-2	NA	TGTGCCAGCAGCCAAGATAAGGCAGGGGTGGGCTATGGCTACACCTTC	CASSQDKAGVGYGYTF
NA	TRBJ1-1	TRBV5-5	NA	TGTGCCAGCAGCTGGGGACAGAACACTGAAGCTTTCTTT	CASSWGQNTEAFF